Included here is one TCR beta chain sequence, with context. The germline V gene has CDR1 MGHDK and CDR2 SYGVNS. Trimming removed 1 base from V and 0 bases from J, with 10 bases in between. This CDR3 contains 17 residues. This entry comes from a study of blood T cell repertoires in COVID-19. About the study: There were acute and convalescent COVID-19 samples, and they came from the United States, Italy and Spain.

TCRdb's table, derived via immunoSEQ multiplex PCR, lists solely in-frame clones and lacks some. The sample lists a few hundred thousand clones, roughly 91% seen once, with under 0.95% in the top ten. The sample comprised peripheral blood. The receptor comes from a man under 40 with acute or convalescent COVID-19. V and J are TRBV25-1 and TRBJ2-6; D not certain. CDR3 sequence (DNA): TGTGCCAGCAGTGAATCTGGCAGAGGCTCTGGGGCCAACGTCCTGACTTTC. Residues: CASSESGRGSGANVLTF.